These 18 T cell receptor beta chains share one sample of origin, sequenced in a study of molecular identifiers for immune sequencing clone quantification. From the PCR reads, TCRdb called clonotypes with MiXCR, one entry per CDR3 protein. The data hold roughly 300,000 distinct CDR3 sequences, with roughly a quarter observed a single time. Sequences were obtained from naive CD8+ T cells from blood, with Jurkat cell RNA spiked in. Subset here: FACS-sorted CD8+CD4-CCR7+CD45RA+ naive T cells. These receptor sequences come from a human donor in good health. Some libraries in this study had Jurkat cell RNA spiked in.

This rearrangement joins TRBV28 to TRBJ2-5; D is unclear. CDR1 is MDHEN and CDR2 is SYDVKM in the germline V gene. V lost 3 bases to trimming and J lost 1 base, with 12 bases between them. This CDR3 is built from 15 residues. The CDR3 reads CASSFRVPVQETQYF. CDR3 DNA sequence: TGTGCCAGCAGTTTTCGGGTCCCGGTCCAAGAGACCCAGTACTTC. The full variable domain, completed using reference TRBV28 and TRBJ2-5, is DVKVTQSSRYLVKRTGEKVFLECVQDMDHENMFWYRQDPGLGLRLIYFSYDVKMKEKGDIPEGYSVSREKKERFSLILESASTNQTSMYLCASSFRVPVQETQYFGPGTRLLVL.

Concerning this clonotype: Given a much more abundant clone one base away, this may be a read error. V and J are TRBV30 and TRBJ2-7; 14 bases fit TRBD2. Trimming removed 4 bases from V and 5 bases from J; junction bases left unmatched: 10. Germline lookup yields CDR1 GTSNPN and CDR2 SVGIG (reference sequence). The CDR3 consists of 16 residues. The CDR3 spells CAWNVAGTSGSHEQYF. The CDR3 bases are TGTGCCTGGAATGTAGCCGGGACTAGCGGGAGCCACGAGCAGTACTTC.

Many counts were recorded for this clonotype. The CDR3 protein is CASSVVAGPSGETQYF. CDR3 DNA sequence: TGTGCCAGCAGCGTAGTGGCAGGGCCCTCGGGGGAGACCCAGTACTTC. V gene TRBV9 combines with J gene TRBJ2-5; the D call may be TRBD1 or TRBD2 (5 bases each). The germline CDR1 and CDR2 sequences are SGDLS and YYNGEE. The CDR3 runs 16 residues. V dropped 0 bases and J dropped 5 bases, with 17 bases sitting between them.

This clonotype came up a few times. This chain connects TRBV13 to TRBJ1-2, with 7 bases fitting TRBD1. Trimming took 4 bases from V and 4 from J; bases not matched to a gene: 18. CDR1 is PRHDT, CDR2 FYEKMQ, per germline (reference sequence). The CDR3 extends over 18 amino acids. This chain's CDR3 is CASSSVQLGTAAFYGYTF. The CDR3 region has the DNA TGTGCCAGCAGCTCTGTACAATTAGGGACAGCAGCCTTCTATGGCTACACCTTC.

This clonotype has a count of ten or more. This chain connects TRBV7-3 to TRBJ1-1; the match to TRBD1 covers 10 bases. The CDR3 has 15 amino acids. Germline assignment: CDR1 SGHTA and CDR2 FQGTGA. V shed 3 bases, J shed 4 bases, and the junction held 5 bases outside the gene matches. CDR3 DNA: TGTGCCAGCAGCTTGACAGGGGGCGAGGGCACTGAAGCTTTCTTT. Translation: CASSLTGGEGTEAFF.

Points on this clonotype: This may arise from a read error, as a much more abundant clone is one base away. The genes are TRBV7-9 and TRBJ1-2, with D uncertain. From germline, CDR1 is SEHNR and CDR2 FQNEAQ (reference sequence). This CDR3 spans 12 amino acids. V was clipped by 6 bases and J by 4 bases, with 9 bases between them. CDR3 bases: TGTGCCAGCAGTATTAGTACCTATGGCTACACCTTC. It yields the protein CASSISTYGYTF.

Remarks on this clonotype: This CDR3 is missing its conserved last phenylalanine or tryptophan, likely due to a read error. Because the CDR3's place on the DNA is in doubt, the DNA is left out and the CDR3 is given as listed by TCRdb. V usage is TRBV29-1 and J usage is TRBJ2-2; TRBD2 was called by the table and not checked on the DNA. CDR1 SQVTM and CDR2 ANQGSEA come from the germline V gene. The CDR3 is 16 amino acids in total, end residues counted. CDR3 region: CSVELEREYGTGELWC.

The chain carries TRBV6-5 and TRBJ2-7, with D possibly being TRBD2 (5 bases). Germline values: CDR1 MNHEY, CDR2 SVGAGI. This CDR3 region has 13 residues. Trimming cost V 2 bases and J 5 bases, with 10 bases left between them. DNA of the CDR3: TGTGCCAGCAGTTACGTCTGGGGAGACGAGCAGTACTTC. As protein: CASSYVWGDEQYF.

The chain has TRBV23-1 and TRBJ2-3; 7 positions match TRBD1. The DNA matches TRBJ1-5 better at its end, which makes the J call doubtful. TRBV23-1 is treated as an ORF (open reading frame) with a function not yet certain. The length of the CDR3 is 17 residues. CDR3 in amino acids: CASSQPGTGVSTDTQHF. The CDR3 region has the DNA TGCGCCAGCAGTCAGCCCGGAACAGGGGTCAGCACAGATACGCAGCATTTT.

In its sample, this clonotype was seen many times. A read error may account for a junction end that differs from germline. V gene TRBV12-5 combines with J gene TRBJ2-7; the match to TRBD1 covers 7 bases. Germline assignment: CDR1 LGHNT and CDR2 FRNRAP. The CDR3 covers 13 residues. In DNA, the CDR3 is TGTGCTAGTGGTTTAACCTCCGGGACAGAGCATTACTTC. Its protein product is CASGLTSGTEHYF.

The chain links TRBV2 to TRBJ2-3; TRBD2 agrees at 7 bases. This CDR3 spans 16 amino acids. V was pared by 3 bases and J by 2 bases, with 8 bases of the junction left unmatched. Germline CDR1 SNHLY, CDR2 FYNNEI. CDR3 DNA: TGTGCCAGCAGTGACCCCCTAGCGGACCCCACAGATACGCAGTATTTT. Encoded protein: CASSDPLADPTDTQYF.

This clonotype turned up a few times. The chain has TRBV11-2 and TRBJ2-5; D tentatively fits TRBD1 or TRBD2 (5 bases each). Trimming took off 4 bases at V and 1 base at J, with 16 bases between the two ends. Germline V gene sequence: CDR1 SGHAT, CDR2 FQNNGV. This CDR3 is built from 16 residues. The CDR3 DNA reads TGTGCCAGCAGCTCCTCCCCGGGGCCACCCCAAGAGACCCAGTACTTC. This sequence encodes CASSSSPGPPQETQYF.

A remark on this clonotype: One base away lies a much larger clone, so this may be a sequencing read error. V gene TRBV14 combines with J gene TRBJ2-7, with D possibly TRBD1 on 5 matching bases. Between the trimmed V and J ends, which lost 7 bases and 6 bases, there was a span of 19 bases. From germline, CDR1 is SGHDN and CDR2 FVKESK. There are 14 residues in the CDR3. CDR3 region: CASNHLAGLVEQYF. Here the CDR3 DNA reads TGTGCCAGCAACCATTTAGCAGGGCTAGTCGAGCAGTACTTC. The variable domain in full, completed from reference TRBV14 and TRBJ2-7, reads EAGVTQFPSHSVIEKGQTVTLRCDPISGHDNLYWYRRVMGKEIKFLLHFVKESKQDESGMPNNRFLAERTGGTYSTLKVQPAELEDSGVYFCASNHLAGLVEQYFGPGTRLTVT.

This clonotype has at least ten counts. The J gene is TRBJ2-1, the V gene TRBV5-6, with D perhaps TRBD2 (5 bases). The CDR3 is 14 amino acids. The V and J ends lost 4 bases and 0 bases respectively, with 8 bases between them. Germline assignment: CDR1 SGHDT and CDR2 YYEEEE. The CDR3 is CASSPRDSYNEQFF. CDR3 DNA: TGTGCCAGCAGCCCCCGGGACTCCTACAATGAGCAGTTCTTC.

In its sample, this clonotype was seen a few times. The rearrangement links TRBV20-1 to TRBJ1-1; weak D call: TRBD1 (5 bases). Per the germline V gene, CDR1 is DFQATT and CDR2 is SNEGSKA (reference sequence). The CDR3 runs to 11 residues. The CDR3 protein is CSRGLRTEAFF. The CDR3 bases are TGCTCAAGGGGACTGAGGACTGAAGCTTTCTTT.

The V gene is TRBV5-8, the J gene TRBJ2-7; possibly TRBD1 for D (6 bases). The CDR3 spans 15 residues. Per germline, CDR1 SGHTS and CDR2 YDEGEE. Trimming took off 0 bases at V and 0 bases at J, with 10 bases between the two ends. In DNA form, the CDR3 reads TGTGCCAGCAGCTTGGAGTACAGGGCCTCCTACGAGCAGTACTTC. Translation gives CASSLEYRASYEQYF.

Regarding this clonotype: A much more abundant neighbour one base away suggests this may be a read error. This chain links TRBV2 with TRBJ1-5, with D perhaps matching TRBD1 (5 bases). The ends were cut back, 4 bases at V and 6 bases at J, with 10 bases in the middle. The CDR3 totals 13 residues. Germline loops: CDR1 SNHLY, CDR2 FYNNEI. The CDR3 reads CASSAPDSQPQHF. Here the CDR3 DNA reads TGTGCCAGCAGTGCCCCTGACAGTCAGCCCCAGCATTTT.

On this clonotype itself: This could be a read error, since a much larger clone is one nucleotide away. The chain recombines TRBV6-5 with TRBJ1-1; no firm D call. Germline CDR1 MNHEY, CDR2 SVGAGI. The CDR3 is made up of 16 amino acids. The CDR3 loop reads CASSYSIPIPNTGAFF. The CDR3 coding sequence is TGTGCCAGCAGTTACTCGATCCCCATTCCGAACACTGGAGCTTTCTTT.